Listed here are 17 T cell receptor beta chains from one sample, sequenced in a study of human T cells and chemical hapten exposure. The sample's time point: pre-sensitization, week 0. Documented treatment: therapeutic diphenylcyclopropenone sensitization with weekly scalp DPC. Each CDR3 protein is one row after TCRdb ran MiXCR on the RACE reads. The sample lists tens of thousands of distinct CDR3 sequences; 6.7% were seen once. Material: whole blood, obtained in connection with sensitization to the hapten diphenylcyclopropenone (DPC). The source is a woman aged 25 to 39 with alopecia areata. Some clones in this sample may be carry-over from other donors' samples.

Ten or more counts support this clonotype. The gene calls are TRBV7-9 and TRBJ1-5; weak D call: TRBD1 (6 bases). The germline V and J ends were trimmed by 5 bases and 3 bases, with 11 bases remaining between them. The CDR3 consists of 14 residues. The germline V gene encodes CDR1 SEHNR and CDR2 FQNEAQ (reference sequence). CDR3: CASSQGQINQPQHF. CDR3 bases: TGTGCCAGCAGCCAAGGACAGATCAATCAGCCCCAGCATTTT.

This clonotype was found many times. The chain joins TRBV20-1 to TRBJ1-2; 9 bases match TRBD1. CDR1 is DFQATT, CDR2 SNEGSKA, per germline (reference sequence). This CDR3 region has 13 residues. V shed 5 bases and J 10 bases; nucleotides not matched to a gene: 11. CDR3 bases: TGCAGTGCTTCAGGAGGGACAGGGTCCTACTACACCTTC. It codes for CSASGGTGSYYTF.

This clonotype occurred many times. The chain carries TRBV2 and TRBJ1-5; D might be TRBD1 (5 bases). This CDR3 region has 14 residues. Germline CDR1 is SNHLY and CDR2 is FYNNEI. With 8 bases removed from V and 5 bases from J, the gap between germline ends came to 16 bases. CDR3 nucleotide sequence: TGTGCCAGCTCCCCCATCCGAGGGGATCAGCCCCAGCATTTT. Its translation: CASSPIRGDQPQHF.

This clonotype was picked up many times. The rearrangement uses TRBV6-6 and TRBJ1-6, with 7 bases matching TRBD1. Germline V gives CDR1 MNHNY, CDR2 SVGAGI (reference sequence). Unmatched junction bases numbered 7, after V lost 2 bases and J lost 9 bases. This CDR3 has 15 amino acids. For the CDR3, the DNA is TGTGCCAGCAGTTACGGAGGACAGGTCCCTTCACCCCTCCACTTT. Translation gives CASSYGGQVPSPLHF.

This clonotype was counted at least ten times. The chain is built from TRBV6-1 and TRBJ2-1; 7 bases line up with TRBD1. CDR1 is MNHNS and CDR2 is SASEGT in the germline V gene. J was trimmed by 8 bases and V by 6 bases; bases with no gene match: 4. This CDR3 has 12 amino acids. The DNA for the CDR3 is TGTGCCAGCAGGACAGGGTGGGATGAGCAGTTCTTC. The encoded protein is CASRTGWDEQFF.

This clonotype has at least ten counts. The gene calls are TRBV14 and TRBJ2-1; a possible D gene is TRBD1 (6 bases). This CDR3 has 14 residues. Germline CDR1 and CDR2: SGHDN and FVKESK. Trimming left V 3 bases short and J 2 bases short, with 8 bases between. CDR3 DNA: TGTGCCAGCAGCCAGGACAGCCCCTACAATGAGCAGTTCTTC. Translated, it gives CASSQDSPYNEQFF. The whole variable domain, filled in from reference TRBV14 and TRBJ2-1, reads EAGVTQFPSHSVIEKGQTVTLRCDPISGHDNLYWYRRVMGKEIKFLLHFVKESKQDESGMPNNRFLAERTGGTYSTLKVQPAELEDSGVYFCASSQDSPYNEQFFGPGTRLTVL.

This clonotype has just a few counts. The genes are TRBV14 and TRBJ1-6; 11 bases fit TRBD1. The CDR3 covers 16 residues. Germline CDR1 is SGHDN and CDR2 is FVKESK. With V trimmed by 5 bases and J by 4 bases, 4 bases remained unmatched. For the CDR3, the DNA is TGTGCCAGCAGCTCGGGACAGGGGGTTTATAATTCACCCCTCCACTTT. Translation: CASSSGQGVYNSPLHF.

This clonotype was counted at least ten times. The chain is built from TRBV18 and TRBJ1-3; D remains ambiguous. CDR3 length equals 13 residues. Germline values: CDR1 KGHSH, CDR2 LQKENI. The V end was cut by 2 bases, the J end by 4 bases, with 6 bases between. CDR3 region: CASSPGVGNTIYF. CDR3 bases: TGTGCCAGCTCACCAGGGGTCGGAAACACCATATATTTT.

The chain joins TRBV15 to TRBJ1-5, with 8 positions matching TRBD1. The length of the CDR3 is 14 residues. The germline V gene encodes CDR1 LNHNV and CDR2 YYDKDF (reference sequence). V trimming: 2 bases; J trimming: 6 bases; junction bases outside the gene matches: 3. The chain's CDR3 is CATSRQGAGQPQHF. Here the CDR3 DNA reads TGTGCCACCAGCAGACAGGGGGCAGGTCAGCCCCAGCATTTT.

Comment on this clonotype: It may be a read error: a sequence one base away is much more abundant. The rearrangement links TRBV5-1 to TRBJ2-5; no reliable D call. There are 13 residues in the CDR3. CDR1 is SGHRS and CDR2 is YFSETQ in the germline V gene. DNA of the CDR3: TGCGTCAGCAGCCCCGAAAACCAAGAGACCCAGTACTTC. It specifies CVSSPENQETQYF.

This clonotype was observed many times. V and J are TRBV10-3 and TRBJ2-3; 8 nucleotides match TRBD1. The germline V gene has CDR1 ENHRY and CDR2 SYGVKD. The CDR3 has 14 residues. Trimming took 4 bases from V and 5 from J; bases not matched to a gene: 5. The CDR3 region has the DNA TGTGCCATCAGTGCGGCAGGGGGCATAGATACGCAGTATTTT. This encodes CAISAAGGIDTQYF.

This clonotype was seen at least ten times. The genes are TRBV12-3 or TRBV12-4 and TRBJ1-6; D remains ambiguous. The V and J ends lost 0 bases and 11 bases respectively, with 8 bases between them. This CDR3 is built from 13 residues. The CDR3 here is CASSLAGVAPLHF. The CDR3 DNA reads as TGTGCCAGCAGTTTAGCCGGGGTAGCACCCCTCCACTTT.

This chain connects TRBV12-5 to TRBJ2-1; D not certain. Germline V gene lookup returns CDR1 LGHNT and CDR2 FRNRAP. Trimming took off 1 base at V and 8 bases at J, with 6 bases between the two ends. CDR3 size: 12 residues. The CDR3 spells CASGLDTHEQFF. The CDR3 DNA is TGTGCTAGTGGTTTGGACACCCATGAGCAGTTCTTC.

This clonotype was observed many times. V and J are TRBV6-1 and TRBJ1-6; 9 bases match TRBD1. Germline V CDR1 and CDR2: MNHNS, SASEGT. The CDR3 spans 14 residues. V shed 5 bases, J shed 7 bases, and the junction held 3 bases outside the gene matches. CDR3 DNA sequence: TGTGCCAGCAGTCCGGGACAGGGAAATTCACCCCTCCACTTT. This gives the protein CASSPGQGNSPLHF.

This clonotype has at least ten counts. The chain recombines TRBV20-1 with TRBJ1-1; D gene unclear. Trimming removed 1 base at V and 5 bases at J, with 14 bases between. CDR3 length: 14 residues. CDR1 and CDR2 from the germline V gene are DFQATT and SNEGSKA (reference sequence). CDR3 sequence reads: CSARVTGGVTEAFF. CDR3 sequence (DNA): TGCAGTGCTAGAGTTACCGGAGGTGTTACTGAAGCTTTCTTT.

This clonotype was found many times. The chain employs TRBV4-1 and TRBJ2-2; 8 bases align to TRBD1. The V and J ends lost 4 bases and 2 bases, in that order; junction bases with no gene match: 3. Germline values: CDR1 MGHRA, CDR2 YSYEKL. This CDR3 has 15 residues. The CDR3 sequence is CASSRGQGNTGELFF. CDR3 in DNA: TGCGCCAGCAGCCGCGGACAGGGCAACACCGGGGAGCTGTTTTTT.

This clonotype was picked up many times. The genes are TRBV18 and TRBJ2-6, with D unclear. V dropped 0 bases and J dropped 3 bases, with 9 bases sitting between them. The CDR3 runs to 16 residues. Germline CDR1 and CDR2: KGHSH and LQKENI. CDR3 loop: CASSPPGLLGANVLTF. CDR3 nucleotides: TGTGCCAGCTCACCACCCGGGCTGCTTGGGGCCAACGTCCTGACTTTC.